The clone carrying this T cell receptor beta chain was seen a few times. This sample includes further DNA sequences coding for the same CDR3. This specimen belongs to a study of blood T cell repertoires in COVID-19. The data were produced by immunoSEQ multiplex PCR, yet TCRdb's version contains in-frame clones alone and is incomplete. Of fewer than 250,000 clones in the sample, about 88% were seen once. The CDR3 totals 14 residues. The V gene's germline CDR1 is SGHVS and CDR2 FQNEAQ. Trimming took 1 base from V and 4 from J; bases not matched to a gene: 0. The TCR sequence derives from a man aged 35-49 years with acute or convalescent COVID-19. The rearrangement joins TRBV7-8 to TRBJ2-3, with 9 positions matching TRBD1. What was sequenced was peripheral blood. The CDR3 loop is CASSLGQGADTQYF. Written as DNA, the CDR3 is TGTGCCAGCAGCTTAGGACAGGGGGCAGATACGCAGTATTTT.